This passage covers 13 T cell receptor beta chains from one sample sequenced in a study of blood T cell repertoires in COVID-19. Sequenced by immunoSEQ multiplex PCR; TCRdb stores in-frame clones only, minus some. The sample includes under 150,000 clones, more than 75% seen only once; the top ten take about 3.4%. The sample consisted of peripheral blood. The receptors were gathered from a man in his forties or fifties with acute or convalescent COVID-19.

DNA for the CDR3: TGTGCCAGCGGAAACAGGGGGCGATCCTATAATTCACCCCTCCACTTT. It encodes CASGNRGRSYNSPLHF. This chain joins TRBV27 and TRBJ1-6; TRBD1 agrees at 9 bases. There are 16 residues in the CDR3. V shed 8 bases, J shed 1 base, and the junction held 6 bases outside the gene matches. Germline loops: CDR1 MNHEY, CDR2 SMNVEV (reference sequence).

The gene calls are TRBV27 and TRBJ2-5; possibly TRBD2 for D (5 bases). Germline V CDR1 and CDR2: MNHEY, SMNVEV (reference sequence). The CDR3 totals 14 residues. Trimming took 3 bases from V and 5 from J, leaving 13 bases between them. Here the CDR3 reads CASSFSGLLETQYF. The DNA for the CDR3 is TGTGCCAGCAGTTTCTCAGGACTGTTGGAGACCCAGTACTTC.

The CDR3 sequence: CASKGQGNTEAFF. CDR3 DNA sequence: TGTGCCAGCAAGGGACAGGGGAACACTGAAGCTTTCTTT. The chain joins TRBV12-3 or TRBV12-4 to TRBJ1-1, with 9 bases aligning to TRBD1. The CDR3 length is 13 residues. The J segment lost 1 base and the V segment lost 7 bases, leaving 1 base of the junction unmatched.

J is TRBJ1-1 and V is TRBV9; maybe TRBD1 (5 bases). The germline V and J ends were trimmed by 0 bases and 5 bases, with 14 bases remaining between them. This CDR3 comprises 15 residues. Germline lookup yields CDR1 SGDLS and CDR2 YYNGEE. The CDR3, as DNA: TGTGCCAGCAGCGTAGCTGGGGGGGAAGCAACTGAAGCTTTCTTT. Translating it yields CASSVAGGEATEAFF.

The V gene is TRBV7-9, the J gene TRBJ2-2; tentative D call: TRBD2 (6 bases). The germline V and J ends were trimmed by 9 bases and 2 bases, with 13 bases remaining between them. This CDR3 is built from 14 residues. Germline values: CDR1 SEHNR, CDR2 FQNEAQ (reference sequence). CDR3 in DNA: TGTGCCAGTCACCCGGGACTCAACACCGGGGAGCTGTTTTTT. This codes for CASHPGLNTGELFF.

V is TRBV6-2 or TRBV6-3 and J is TRBJ1-1; D not certain. Germline V CDR1 and CDR2: MNHEY, SVGEGT. The V and J ends lost 2 bases and 7 bases respectively, with 8 bases between them. The CDR3 totals 12 residues. CDR3 nucleotides: TGTGCCAGCAGTTACACCTACAGTGAAGCTTTCTTT. Translated: CASSYTYSEAFF.

V usage is TRBV11-2 and J usage is TRBJ2-3; 8 bases agree with TRBD2. With V trimmed by 4 bases and J by 2 bases, 5 bases remained unmatched. CDR1 SGHAT and CDR2 FQNNGV come from the germline V gene. The CDR3 consists of 15 residues. Here the CDR3 reads CASSSRGGNTDTQYF. DNA for the CDR3: TGTGCCAGCAGCTCCCGGGGGGGAAACACAGATACGCAGTATTTT.

The V and J genes are TRBV14 and TRBJ2-1; TRBD2 agrees at 8 bases. CDR3 size: 14 residues. V lost 6 bases and J lost 3; bases outside the gene matches: 4. The germline V gene encodes CDR1 SGHDN and CDR2 FVKESK. Here the CDR3 DNA reads TGTGCCAGCAGTTTAGCGGGGTTCTACAATGAGCAGTTCTTC. This codes for CASSLAGFYNEQFF.

V usage is TRBV7-2 and J usage is TRBJ2-7, with TRBD2 matching 7 bases. The V gene's germline CDR1 is SGHTA and CDR2 FQGNSA. The junction had 1 base not matched to a gene; V was cut back by 1 base and J by 1 base. The CDR3 contains 14 residues. The CDR3 sequence is CASSLGGGSYEQYF. The CDR3 coding sequence is TGTGCCAGCAGCTTAGGGGGGGGATCCTACGAGCAGTACTTC.

The V and J genes are TRBV10-3 and TRBJ2-5; 10 bases map to TRBD2. The CDR3 consists of 15 residues. Germline V gene sequence: CDR1 ENHRY, CDR2 SYGVKD. J lost 1 base, V lost 2 bases, and 1 base had no gene match. The CDR3 sequence: CAISERTSGQETQYF. As DNA, the CDR3 is TGTGCCATCAGTGAGAGGACTAGCGGCCAAGAGACCCAGTACTTC.

V usage is TRBV7-2 and J usage is TRBJ2-5; D unresolved. This CDR3 spans 13 amino acids. The germline CDR1 and CDR2 sequences are SGHTA and FQGNSA. Trimming removed 5 bases at V and 7 bases at J, with 14 bases between. The chain's CDR3 is CASSPIPVGTQYF. DNA for the CDR3: TGTGCCAGCAGCCCCATCCCCGTCGGGACCCAGTACTTC.

The J gene is TRBJ1-1, the V gene TRBV5-4; maybe TRBD1 (6 bases). Looked up from germline, CDR1 is SGHNT and CDR2 is YYREEE (reference sequence). The CDR3 contains 14 residues. The V end was cut by 4 bases, the J end by 1 base, with 11 bases between. The CDR3 DNA sequence: TGTGCCAGCAGCGGAACAGGGAAGAACACTGAAGCTTTCTTT. Translating gives CASSGTGKNTEAFF.

This sequence joins TRBV4-3 and TRBJ2-7, with unresolved D. The germline V gene has CDR1 LGHNA and CDR2 YSLEER. With 1 base removed from V and 3 bases from J, the gap between germline ends came to 7 bases. The CDR3 length is 13 residues. The CDR3: CASSQVPSYEQYF. CDR3 DNA sequence: TGCGCCAGCAGCCAAGTTCCTAGCTACGAGCAGTACTTC.